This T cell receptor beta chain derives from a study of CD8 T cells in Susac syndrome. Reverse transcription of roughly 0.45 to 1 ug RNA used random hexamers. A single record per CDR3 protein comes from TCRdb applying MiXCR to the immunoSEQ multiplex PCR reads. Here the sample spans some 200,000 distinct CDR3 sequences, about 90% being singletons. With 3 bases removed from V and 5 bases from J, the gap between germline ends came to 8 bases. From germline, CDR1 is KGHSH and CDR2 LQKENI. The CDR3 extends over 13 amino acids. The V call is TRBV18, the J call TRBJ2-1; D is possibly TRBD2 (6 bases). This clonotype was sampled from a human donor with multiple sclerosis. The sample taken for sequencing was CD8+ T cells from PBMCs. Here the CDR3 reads CASSPGLHNEQFF. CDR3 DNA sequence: TGTGCCAGCTCACCGGGACTCCACAATGAGCAGTTCTTC.